Below, 20 T cell receptor beta chains from the same sample are listed, as sequenced in a study of OX40 agonist ivuxolimab in advanced cancers. Using immunoSEQ multiplex PCR, the repertoire was profiled, and TCRdb retains in-frame clones only, with some absent. The sample has approximately 65,000 clones, roughly 82% seen once. This specimen consisted of CD4+ or CD8+ T cells sorted from blood, obtained in a trial of the OX40 agonist ivuxolimab. Every receptor here comes from an adult with an advanced solid tumor such as melanoma, head and neck, liver or kidney cancer.

The rearrangement uses TRBV28 and TRBJ2-7; a weak D match, TRBD2 (5 bases). Germline CDR1 MDHEN, CDR2 SYDVKM. Trimming left V 3 bases short and J 3 bases short, with 6 bases between. CDR3 length: 12 residues. As DNA, the CDR3 is TGTGCCAGCAGTTTCGGGGACTACGAGCAGTACTTC. Protein sequence: CASSFGDYEQYF.

The J gene is TRBJ2-3, the V gene TRBV5-1; D tentatively reads TRBD1 or TRBD2 (5 bases each). Germline assignment: CDR1 SGHRS and CDR2 YFSETQ. The CDR3 sequence is 14 residues long. The V end lost 0 bases, the J end lost 2 bases, and 7 bases lay between the germline ends. DNA for the CDR3: TGCGCCAGCAGCTTGGGGGGGATCACAGATACGCAGTATTTT. This sequence encodes CASSLGGITDTQYF.

Written as DNA, the CDR3 is TGTGCCAGCTCGGGAGTAGGCGAGCAGTACTTC. Its protein product is CASSGVGEQYF. This chain links TRBV7-9 with TRBJ2-7; the D gene is possibly TRBD2 (6 bases). Germline V CDR1 and CDR2: SEHNR, FQNEAQ (reference sequence). V shed 8 bases and J shed 6 bases, with 11 bases lying between them. This CDR3 region has 11 residues.

This sequence joins TRBV6-1 and TRBJ2-2; D is possibly TRBD2 (5 bases). This CDR3 contains 16 residues. Germline V gene sequence: CDR1 MNHNS, CDR2 SASEGT. The germline V and J ends were trimmed by 2 bases and 3 bases, with 13 bases remaining between them. CDR3 loop: CASSERPREYTGELFF. The CDR3 DNA follows: TGTGCCAGCAGTGAAAGGCCGAGGGAGTACACCGGGGAGCTGTTTTTT.

J is TRBJ2-7 and V is TRBV4-2; D gene ambiguous. The CDR3 length is 14 residues. The germline CDR1 and CDR2 sequences are LGHNA and YNFKEQ. Trimming removed 0 bases at V and 2 bases at J, with 8 bases between. The CDR3 spells CASSQEWGTYEQYF. The CDR3 DNA is TGTGCCAGCAGCCAAGAATGGGGAACCTACGAGCAGTACTTC.

Written as DNA, the CDR3 is TGTGCCAGCAGTTCAGGGCGACAGGGGGTCAATCAGCCCCAGCATTTT. Amino acids: CASSSGRQGVNQPQHF. This chain uses TRBV6-5 with TRBJ1-5; 9 nucleotides agree with TRBD1. Germline V gene sequence: CDR1 MNHEY, CDR2 SVGAGI. J was trimmed by 3 bases and V by 4 bases; bases with no gene match: 7. CDR3 length equals 16 residues.

The gene calls are TRBV19 and TRBJ2-2, with 9 bases lining up with TRBD1. CDR1 and CDR2 (germline): LNHDA, SQIVND (reference sequence). Germline trimming cut 5 bases from V and 3 bases from J; bases unmatched to any gene: 4. This CDR3 has 15 amino acids. The CDR3 DNA reads TGTGCCAGTAGTCCTTACAGGGGGCACACCGGGGAGCTGTTTTTT. As protein: CASSPYRGHTGELFF.

J is TRBJ1-2 and V is TRBV19, with D unclear. V was clipped by 2 bases and J by 2 bases, with 18 bases between them. Germline loops: CDR1 LNHDA, CDR2 SQIVND (reference sequence). The CDR3 has 17 residues. CDR3 sequence (DNA): TGTGCCAGTAGTATACGAGCGGGAACAGTCACCAACTATGGCTACACCTTC. This gives the protein CASSIRAGTVTNYGYTF.

This clone was recorded once. The CDR3 DNA is TGTGCCAGCAGTGTGACAGGGGGAGGATCGGCTGAAGCTTTCTTT. Residues: CASSVTGGGSAEAFF. V and J are TRBV6-4 and TRBJ1-1; 9 bases agree with TRBD1. CDR3 size: 15 residues. Germline V CDR1 and CDR2: MRHNA, SNTAGT. Trimming at V came to 4 bases and at J to 6 bases, leaving 9 bases not matched to a gene.

This clone has more than one count but fewer than ten. The chain links TRBV7-2 to TRBJ1-1; no definite D call. CDR3 length: 12 amino acids. Germline-derived CDR1 and CDR2 are SGHTA and FQGNSA. V was clipped by 0 bases and J by 3 bases, with 2 bases between them. The CDR3 is CASSLAYTEAFF. DNA of the CDR3: TGTGCCAGCAGCTTAGCCTACACTGAAGCTTTCTTT.

The chain couples TRBV28 to TRBJ2-7; D is unclear. The CDR3 runs 13 residues. Germline CDR1 MDHEN, CDR2 SYDVKM. Trimming took off 6 bases at V and 0 bases at J, with 9 bases between the two ends. The CDR3 DNA is TGTGCCAGCAGGTTTTACGGCTCCTACGAGCAGTACTTC. Translated: CASRFYGSYEQYF.

The chain has TRBV29-1 and TRBJ2-5; the D gene is possibly TRBD2 (5 bases). Looked up from germline, CDR1 is SQVTM and CDR2 is ANQGSEA. Trimming left V 5 bases short and J 1 base short, with 8 bases between. The CDR3 has 12 residues. In DNA form, the CDR3 reads TGCAGCGTTCCGGACTTCCAAGAGACCCAGTACTTC. It codes for CSVPDFQETQYF.

The V gene is TRBV6-6, the J gene TRBJ2-7; D gene ambiguous. V lost 6 bases and J lost 2, with 17 bases in between. Germline V CDR1 and CDR2: MNHNY, SVGAGI (reference sequence). CDR3 length: 15 amino acids. The CDR3 here is CASRPLGGLTYEQYF. The CDR3, as DNA: TGTGCCAGCAGACCGCTAGGCGGTTTGACCTACGAGCAGTACTTC.

V and J are TRBV7-2 and TRBJ1-2; D gene unclear. The V and J ends lost 6 bases and 6 bases respectively, with 14 bases between them. CDR3 length: 13 residues. Germline-derived CDR1 and CDR2 are SGHTA and FQGNSA. The CDR3 DNA sequence: TGTGCCAGCAGACTCAAGGGTACCGATGGCTACACCTTC. It codes for CASRLKGTDGYTF.

The V and J genes are TRBV7-3 and TRBJ1-1, with D unresolved. Germline CDR1 and CDR2: SGHTA and FQGTGA. V was trimmed by 3 bases and J by 3 bases, leaving 8 bases between them. This CDR3 spans 13 amino acids. CDR3 DNA: TGTGCCAGCAGCTTTAGCCAATACACTGAAGCTTTCTTT. Translated, it gives CASSFSQYTEAFF.

The chain links TRBV5-6 to TRBJ1-1; possibly TRBD1 for D (6 bases). Germline V gene sequence: CDR1 SGHDT, CDR2 YYEEEE. The germline V and J ends were trimmed by 4 bases and 4 bases, with 17 bases remaining between them. This CDR3 has 15 amino acids. CDR3 in amino acids: CASSGLMGGGTEAFF. Here the CDR3 DNA reads TGTGCCAGCAGCGGACTTATGGGGGGCGGCACTGAAGCTTTCTTT.

The rearrangement joins TRBV29-1 to TRBJ1-2, with D possibly TRBD1 on 6 matching bases. CDR3 length: 13 residues. Trimming took off 6 bases at V and 5 bases at J, with 16 bases between the two ends. Looked up from germline, CDR1 is SQVTM and CDR2 is ANQGSEA. CDR3 sequence reads: CSVGDISGYGYTF. CDR3 sequence (DNA): TGCAGCGTGGGGGACATATCGGGGTATGGCTACACCTTC.

The chain's CDR3 is CASSLQGGQNYEQYF. The CDR3 DNA is TGTGCCAGCAGCTTACAGGGGGGACAGAACTACGAGCAGTACTTC. This chain joins TRBV11-3 and TRBJ2-7, with D possibly TRBD1 on 7 matching bases. V was cut by 2 bases and J by 3 bases, with 14 bases left in between. In germline, CDR1 is SGHNT, CDR2 YENEEA. The CDR3 length is 15 residues. The complete variable domain, with remaining parts taken from reference TRBV11-3 and TRBJ2-7, reads EAGVVQSPRYKIIEKKQPVAFWCNPISGHNTLYWYLQNLGQGPELLIRYENEEAVDDSQLPKDRFSAERLKGVDSTLKIQPAELGDSAVYLCASSLQGGQNYEQYFGPGTRLTVT.

The J gene is TRBJ1-5, the V gene TRBV2; the match to TRBD1 covers 10 bases. Germline V gene lookup returns CDR1 SNHLY and CDR2 FYNNEI. The CDR3 sequence is 15 residues long. V was clipped by 5 bases and J by 4 bases; unmatched bases: 5. This CDR3 reads CASSPTGGSNQPQHF. For the CDR3, the DNA is TGTGCCAGCAGTCCGACAGGGGGCTCAAATCAGCCCCAGCATTTT. Using reference TRBV2 and TRBJ1-5 for the parts outside the CDR3, the full variable domain is EPEVTQTPSHQVTQMGQEVILRCVPISNHLYFYWYRQILGQKVEFLVSFYNNEISEKSEIFDDQFSVERPDGSNFTLKIRSTKLEDSAMYFCASSPTGGSNQPQHFGDGTRLSIL.

The chain couples TRBV23-1 to TRBJ2-1; 7 bases fit TRBD1. TRBV23-1 is identified as an open reading frame with a role that is uncertain. After removal of 2 bases from V and 7 bases from J, the junction contained 5 bases not matched to a gene. This CDR3 has 14 amino acids. CDR3 DNA: TGCGCCAGCAGTCAAAGGGCAGGGGGAAATGAGCAGTTCTTC. Its translation: CASSQRAGGNEQFF.